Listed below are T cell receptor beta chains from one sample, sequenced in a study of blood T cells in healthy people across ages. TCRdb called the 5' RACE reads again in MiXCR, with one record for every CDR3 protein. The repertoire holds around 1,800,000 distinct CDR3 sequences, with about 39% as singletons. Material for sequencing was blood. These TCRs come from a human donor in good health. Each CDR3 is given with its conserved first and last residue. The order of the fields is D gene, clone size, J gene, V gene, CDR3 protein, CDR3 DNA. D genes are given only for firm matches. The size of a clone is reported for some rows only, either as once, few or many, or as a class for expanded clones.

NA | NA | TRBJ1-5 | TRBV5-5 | CASSLLPGQPNSNQPQHF | TGTGCCAGCAGCTTGTTACCAGGACAGCCCAATAGCAATCAGCCCCAGCATTTT
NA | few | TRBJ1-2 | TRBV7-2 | CASSLSGTTYYGYTF | TGTGCCAGCAGCCTCTCCGGGACAACCTACTATGGCTACACCTTC
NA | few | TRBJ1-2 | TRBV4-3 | CASSPRGNGDYGYTF | TGCGCCAGCAGCCCCCGGGGAAACGGAGACTATGGCTACACCTTC
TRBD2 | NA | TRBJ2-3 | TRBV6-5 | CASRQTSAGTQYF | TGTGCCAGCAGACAGACTAGCGCGGGTACGCAGTATTTT
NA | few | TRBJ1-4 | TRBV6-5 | CASSSPMGKLFF | TGTGCCAGCAGTTCTCCGATGGGAAAACTGTTTTTT
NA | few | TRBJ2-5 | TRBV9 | CASSVGVRTVEETQYF | TGTGCCAGCAGCGTCGGAGTGAGGACTGTGGAAGAGACCCAGTACTTC
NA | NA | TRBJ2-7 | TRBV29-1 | CSVGWVGDDEQYF | TGCAGCGTCGGATGGGTAGGGGACGACGAGCAGTACTTC
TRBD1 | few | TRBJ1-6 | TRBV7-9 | CASSSTDRGYENSPLHF | TGTGCCAGCAGCTCAACCGACAGGGGCTACGAAAATTCACCCCTCCACTTT
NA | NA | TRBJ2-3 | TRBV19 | CASRQRITDTQYF | TGTGCCAGTAGACAAAGGATCACAGATACGCAGTATTTT
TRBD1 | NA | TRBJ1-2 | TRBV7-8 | CASSLNRNRGYGYTF | TGTGCCAGCAGCTTAAACCGGAACAGGGGCTATGGCTACACCTTC
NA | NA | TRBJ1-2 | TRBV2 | CASSDGTLNYGCTF | TGTGCCAGCAGTGACGGGACGTTGAACTATGGCTGCACCTTC
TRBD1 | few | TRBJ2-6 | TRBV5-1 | CASSLTGGEFISGANVLTF | TGCGCCAGCAGCTTGACAGGGGGCGAATTTATCTCTGGGGCCAACGTCCTGACTTTC
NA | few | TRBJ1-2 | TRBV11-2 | CASSLERVGYGYTF | TGTGCCAGCAGCTTAGAAAGGGTTGGGTATGGCTACACCTTC
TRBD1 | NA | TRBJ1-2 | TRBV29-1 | CSVEERQGLDGYTF | TGTAGCGTTGAAGAACGACAGGGTTTAGATGGCTACACCTTC
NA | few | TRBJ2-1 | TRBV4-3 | CASSQDLWGDNEQFF | TGCGCCAGCAGCCAAGATTTGTGGGGGGACAATGAGCAGTTCTTC
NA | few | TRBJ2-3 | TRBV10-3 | CAISGNRAQSTDTQYF | TGTGCCATCAGTGGTAACAGGGCTCAAAGCACAGATACGCAGTATTTT
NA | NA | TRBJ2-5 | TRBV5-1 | CASSLGGARGETQYF | TGCGCCAGCAGCTTGGGGGGGGCACGAGGAGAGACCCAGTACTTC
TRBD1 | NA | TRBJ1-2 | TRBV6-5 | CASMDRGYGYTF | TGTGCCAGCATGGACAGGGGATATGGCTACACCTTC
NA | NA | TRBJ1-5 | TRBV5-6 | CASSLGGGPVQPQHF | TGTGCCAGCAGCTTGGGGGGCGGCCCGGTGCAGCCCCAGCATTTT
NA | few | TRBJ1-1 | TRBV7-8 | CASSLEARSTEAFF | TGTGCCAGCAGCTTAGAGGCGAGGAGCACTGAAGCTTTCTTT
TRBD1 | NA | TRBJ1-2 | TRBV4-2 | CASSQEAGTGKLYGYTF | TGTGCCAGCAGCCAAGAGGCGGGGACAGGGAAGCTCTATGGCTACACCTTC
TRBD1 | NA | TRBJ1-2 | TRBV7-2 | CASSLTPGQGFYGYTF | TGTGCCAGCAGCTTAACCCCGGGACAGGGGTTTTATGGCTACACCTTC
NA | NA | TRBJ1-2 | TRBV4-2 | CASSKPGSTNYGYTF | TGTGCCAGCAGCAAGCCGGGATCTACTAACTATGGCTACACCTTC
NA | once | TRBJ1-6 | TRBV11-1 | CASSLLTVESPLHF | TGTGCCAGCAGCTTACTTACAGTAGAGTCACCCCTCCACTTT
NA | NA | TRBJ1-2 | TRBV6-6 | CASSYSEHCGYTF | TGTGCCAGCAGTTACTCGGAACACTGTGGCTACACCTTC
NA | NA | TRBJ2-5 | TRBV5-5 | CASSLVVRIRQGETQYF | TGTGCCAGCAGCTTGGTAGTAAGGATACGGCAGGGAGAGACCCAGTACTTC
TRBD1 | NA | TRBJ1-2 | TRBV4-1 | CASSQGGQGLYGYTF | TGCGCCAGCAGCCAAGGCGGACAGGGGCTTTATGGCTACACCTTC
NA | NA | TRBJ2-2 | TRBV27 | CASSLSHGELFF | TGTGCCAGCAGTTTATCCCACGGGGAGCTGTTTTTT
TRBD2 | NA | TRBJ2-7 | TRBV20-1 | CSASRGGTYNEQYF | TGCAGTGCTTCCCGGGGGGGAACATACAATGAGCAGTACTTC
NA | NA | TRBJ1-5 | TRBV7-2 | CASSSPGYGPQHF | TGTGCCAGCAGCTCCCCAGGTTATGGGCCCCAGCATTTT
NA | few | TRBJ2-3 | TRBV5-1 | CASKSGTPTDTQYF | TGCGCCAGCAAATCCGGGACTCCCACAGATACGCAGTATTTT
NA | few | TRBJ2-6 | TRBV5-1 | CASSLQGISSGANVLTF | TGCGCCAGCAGCTTACAGGGTATTAGCTCTGGGGCCAACGTCCTGACTTTC
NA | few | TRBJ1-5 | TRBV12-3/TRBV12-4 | CASSPRTDLNQPQHF | TGTGCCAGCAGTCCCCGGACGGACCTCAATCAGCCCCAGCATTTT
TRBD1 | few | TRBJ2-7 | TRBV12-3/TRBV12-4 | CASTRDSTYEQYF | TGTGCCAGCACCAGGGACAGTACCTACGAGCAGTACTTC
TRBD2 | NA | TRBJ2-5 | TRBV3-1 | CASRRLAGETQYF | TGTGCCAGCAGAAGACTAGCGGGTGAGACCCAGTACTTC
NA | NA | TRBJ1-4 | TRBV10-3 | CAISGGAKEKLFF | TGTGCCATCAGTGGGGGGGCTAAAGAAAAACTGTTTTTT
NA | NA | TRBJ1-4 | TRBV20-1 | CSAKGTHEKLFF | TGCAGTGCTAAAGGGACGCATGAAAAACTGTTTTTT
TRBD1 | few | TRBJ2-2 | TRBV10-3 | CAISGGVGQPTGELFF | TGTGCCATCAGTGGGGGTGTGGGACAGCCCACCGGGGAGCTGTTTTTT
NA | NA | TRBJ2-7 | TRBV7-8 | CASSGITGSSYEQYF | TGTGCCAGCAGCGGAATTACAGGGAGCTCCTACGAGCAGTACTTC
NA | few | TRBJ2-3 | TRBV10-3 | CAISDVRTDTQYF | TGTGCCATCAGTGATGTTAGGACAGATACGCAGTATTTT
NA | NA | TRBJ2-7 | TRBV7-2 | CASSVGFRCEQYF | TGTGCCAGCAGCGTAGGGTTCCGCTGCGAGCAGTACTTC
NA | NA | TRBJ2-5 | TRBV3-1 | CASSQVPLGYRETQYF | TGTGCCAGCAGCCAAGTCCCCCTCGGGTATCGAGAGACCCAGTACTTC
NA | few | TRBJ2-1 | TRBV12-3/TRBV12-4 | CASSDHRVPRKEQFF | TGTGCCAGCAGCGATCACAGGGTGCCGCGGAAGGAGCAGTTCTTC
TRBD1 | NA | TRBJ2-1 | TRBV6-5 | CASSYSGQGPNEQFF | TGTGCCAGCAGTTACTCTGGACAGGGGCCTAATGAGCAGTTCTTC
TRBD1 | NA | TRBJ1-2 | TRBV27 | CASSGDRGDVRGYTF | TGTGCCAGCAGTGGGGACAGGGGGGACGTAAGAGGCTACACCTTC
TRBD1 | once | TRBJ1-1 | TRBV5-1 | CASSLYEQGSTEAFF | TGCGCCAGCAGCTTGTATGAACAGGGGAGCACTGAAGCTTTCTTT
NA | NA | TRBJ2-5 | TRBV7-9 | CASSLTSTWETQYF | TGTGCCAGCAGCTTAACCAGTACATGGGAGACCCAGTACTTC
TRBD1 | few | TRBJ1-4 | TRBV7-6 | CASSLGVRTGVGEKLFF | TGTGCCAGCAGCTTAGGGGTACGGACAGGGGTTGGTGAAAAACTGTTTTTT
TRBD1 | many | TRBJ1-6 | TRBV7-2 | CASKGQDNSPLHF | TGTGCCAGCAAGGGACAGGATAATTCACCCCTCCACTTT
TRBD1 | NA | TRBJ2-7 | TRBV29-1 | CSGGQATYEQYF | TGCAGCGGAGGACAGGCTACCTACGAGCAGTACTTC
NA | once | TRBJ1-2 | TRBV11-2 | CASSPDADRPAGYTF | TGTGCCAGCAGCCCCGATGCGGACAGACCGGCGGGTTACACCTTC
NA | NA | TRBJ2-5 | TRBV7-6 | CASSLGFGGETQYF | TGTGCCAGCAGCTTAGGATTCGGTGGGGAGACCCAGTACTTC
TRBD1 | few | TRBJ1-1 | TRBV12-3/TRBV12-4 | CASSLQAGTGWTEAFF | TGTGCCAGCAGCCTCCAGGCCGGGACAGGGTGGACTGAAGCTTTCTTT